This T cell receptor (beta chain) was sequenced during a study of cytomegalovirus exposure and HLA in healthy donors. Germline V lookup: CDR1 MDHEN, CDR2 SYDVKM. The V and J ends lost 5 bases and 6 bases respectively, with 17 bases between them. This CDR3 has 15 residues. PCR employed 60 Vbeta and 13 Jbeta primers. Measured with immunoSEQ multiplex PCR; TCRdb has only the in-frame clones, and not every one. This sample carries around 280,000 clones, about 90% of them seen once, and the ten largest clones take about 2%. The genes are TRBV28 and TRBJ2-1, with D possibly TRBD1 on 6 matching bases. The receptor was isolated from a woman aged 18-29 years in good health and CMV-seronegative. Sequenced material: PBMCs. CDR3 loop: CASSPRATGINEQFF. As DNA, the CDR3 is TGTGCCAGCAGTCCTCGCGCGACAGGAATCAATGAGCAGTTCTTC.